The rows below give T cell receptor beta chains drawn from one sample of a study of CD8 T cells in ankylosing spondylitis. In TCRdb, the 5' RACE reads were re-called with MiXCR into one record per CDR3 protein. The sample gives 200,000 to 300,000 distinct CDR3 sequences, roughly a tenth of which show up once; less than 3% is in the top ten. The specimen sequenced was blood, either unsorted or a sorted T cell fraction (not recorded which). The receptors were gathered from a male donor with ankylosing spondylitis or in good health (not recorded which). Both conserved end residues are part of each CDR3. The order of the fields is J gene, V gene, D gene, CDR3 length, clone size, CDR3 DNA, CDR3 protein. A D gene is named only where the DNA matches it firmly. Rows give clone size only sometimes, using once, few, many, or a class for an expanded clone.

TRBJ2-3,TRBV7-9,TRBD1,14,few,TGTGCCAGCAGCTCGACAGGGGTCCCAGATACGCAGTATTTT,CASSSTGVPDTQYF
TRBJ2-1,TRBV20-1,NA,15,many,TGCAGTGCTAGGATCCCGACGAGCTCCTACAATGAGCAGTTCTTC,CSARIPTSSYNEQFF
TRBJ1-1,TRBV10-2,TRBD1,16,NA,TGCGCCAGCAGTGTCGGAGGTGGGACAGGGGGGACCGAAGCTTTCTTT,CASSVGGGTGGTEAFF
TRBJ2-7,TRBV6-1,TRBD1,13,few,TGTGCCAGTGAGACAGGGGGCTTCGACGAGCAGTACTTC,CASETGGFDEQYF
TRBJ2-7,TRBV10-3,NA,13,many,TGTGCCATCAGGATAGATAGCTCCTACGAGCAGTACTTC,CAIRIDSSYEQYF
TRBJ1-3,TRBV7-2,TRBD1,17,once,TGTGCCAGCAGCTCCCGACAGGGGTCGCCCTCTGGAAACACCATATATTTT,CASSSRQGSPSGNTIYF
TRBJ2-2,TRBV5-1,NA,14,many,TGCGCCAGCAGCTTGGGACAGATGGACGGGGAGCTGTTTTTT,CASSLGQMDGELFF
TRBJ1-6,TRBV3-1,NA,14,many,TGTGCCAGCAGCCAAGGACAGTCGAGTTCACCCCTCCACTTT,CASSQGQSSSPLHF
TRBJ1-2,TRBV20-1,NA,10,many,TGCAGTCCTGCTAACTATGGCTACACCTTC,CSPANYGYTF
TRBJ2-5,TRBV9,TRBD2,14,few,TGTGCCAGCAGCGGAACTAGCGGGCAAGAGACCCAGTACTTC,CASSGTSGQETQYF
TRBJ2-5,TRBV4-2,NA,15,few,TGTGCCAGCAGCCAAGTTGGGGGGTACCAAGAGACCCAGTACTTC,CASSQVGGYQETQYF
TRBJ2-7,TRBV20-1,NA,15,many,TGCAGTGCTCCGTCTCCCCGGGATTCATCAAACGAGCAGTACTTC,CSAPSPRDSSNEQYF
TRBJ2-2,TRBV25-1,NA,11,many,TGTGCCAGCAGTCTGGCCGAGGAGCTGTTTTTT,CASSLAEELFF
TRBJ2-5,TRBV18,NA,14,NA,TGTGCCAGCTCATCAACAAGGCAGGGGGAGACCCAGTACTTC,CASSSTRQGETQYF
TRBJ1-2,TRBV7-2,NA,15,many,TGTGCCAGCAGCTTAGTAGGGGGTGAGCCCTATGGCTACACCTTC,CASSLVGGEPYGYTF
TRBJ1-1,TRBV12-3/TRBV12-4,TRBD1,14,few,TGTGCCAGCAGTTCTTCCGGGACAGGGGACAGGGCTTTCTTT,CASSSSGTGDRAFF
TRBJ2-3,TRBV20-1,TRBD2,15,many,TGCAGTGCTAGAGATCTAAGCGGGAGGACAGATACGCAGTATTTT,CSARDLSGRTDTQYF
TRBJ1-5,TRBV7-2,TRBD1,15,few,TGTGCCAGCAGCCCCCTGTCAGGGGGCCATCAGCCCCAGCATTTT,CASSPLSGGHQPQHF
TRBJ2-7,TRBV5-1,NA,13,many,TGCGCCAGCAGCTTTGGCTCCAGGGACGAGCAGTACTTC,CASSFGSRDEQYF
TRBJ2-3,TRBV7-9,TRBD1,15,many,TGTGCCAGCAGCTCCGGACAGGGGGCAGCAGATACGCAGTATTTT,CASSSGQGAADTQYF
TRBJ2-1,TRBV29-1,TRBD1,13,many,TGCAGCGTTCCGGGACAGAGCTACAATGAGCAGTTCTTC,CSVPGQSYNEQFF
TRBJ2-7,TRBV30,NA,12,many,TGTGCCTGGGGGGACTTTTCCTACGAGCAGTACTTC,CAWGDFSYEQYF
TRBJ2-6,TRBV3-1,NA,17,NA,TGTGCCAGCACCCAGGGGACACGTAGCTCTGGGGCCAACGTCCTGACTTTC,CASTQGTRSSGANVLTF
TRBJ2-7,TRBV6-1,NA,15,NA,TGTGCCAGCAGTGAACTTGGCCTCAACCTCGGCGAGCAGTACTTC,CASSELGLNLGEQYF
TRBJ1-1,TRBV10-3,NA,13,many,TGTGCCATCAGTGACCAGGGTAGCACTGAAGCTTTCTTT,CAISDQGSTEAFF
TRBJ2-2,TRBV15,NA,13,many,TGTGCCACCAGCAGAGATGGGTACCGGGAGCTGTTTTTT,CATSRDGYRELFF
TRBJ2-2,TRBV12-3/TRBV12-4,TRBD1,19,many,TGTGCCAGCAGTGCCTTTCGGGGCTTATACAGGGGCGACACCGGGGAGCTGTTTTTT,CASSAFRGLYRGDTGELFF
TRBJ2-3,TRBV15,NA,15,many,TGTGCCACCAGCAGACTAGCGAGGACGTCAGATACGCAGTATTTT,CATSRLARTSDTQYF
TRBJ2-6,TRBV3-1,NA,15,many,TGTGCCAGCAGCCAAGATGCCCGGGTAATAGGCGTCCTGACTTTC,CASSQDARVIGVLTF
TRBJ2-3,TRBV29-1,NA,12,many,TGCAGCGAAAGCGGGAGCACAGATACGCAGTATTTT,CSESGSTDTQYF
TRBJ2-3,TRBV20-1,TRBD1,17,many,TGCAGTGCTAGTAAGGGGGCTAGCACTACTAGCACAGATACGCAGTATTTT,CSASKGASTTSTDTQYF
TRBJ2-2,TRBV7-6,NA,12,NA,TGTGCCAGCAGCTTCAAGGGTGAGGAGCTGTTTTTT,CASSFKGEELFF
TRBJ1-2,TRBV2,NA,15,many,TGTGCCAGCAGTGTCCGGGGGTCCATTACCTATGGCTACACCTTC,CASSVRGSITYGYTF
TRBJ2-3,TRBV5-1,NA,13,many,TGCGCCAGCAGCGAGGGGAACGCAGATACGCAGTATTTT,CASSEGNADTQYF
TRBJ2-1,TRBV9,NA,12,once,TGTGCCAGCAGCGTAGAAGTGGGGGAGCAGTTCTTC,CASSVEVGEQFF
TRBJ1-5,TRBV6-5,NA,14,many,TGTGCCACAGCTATAGGAGGGGGCAATCAGCCCCAGCATTTT,CATAIGGGNQPQHF
TRBJ2-3,TRBV12-3/TRBV12-4,TRBD2,14,many,TGTGCCAGCAAACTAGCGGCTGGCACAGATACGCAGTATTTT,CASKLAAGTDTQYF
TRBJ2-6,TRBV29-1,TRBD1,15,many,TGCAGCGTTTTCGACAGGGGGCTAGGGGCCAACGTCCTGACTTTC,CSVFDRGLGANVLTF
TRBJ1-4,TRBV20-1,NA,14,NA,TGCAGTGCTACCAGACAGGCCAAGATTGAAAAACTGTTTTTC,CSATRQAKIEKLFF
TRBJ1-2,TRBV5-1,NA,13,many,TGCGCCAGCAGCTTGGACAGGAACTATGGCTACACCTTC,CASSLDRNYGYTF
TRBJ2-5,TRBV6-6,NA,16,few,TGTGCCAGCAGCCTGGGACAAGGGGGTTTCCAAGAGACCCAGTACTTC,CASSLGQGGFQETQYF
TRBJ2-7,TRBV4-1,NA,13,many,TGCGCCAGCAGCCCCCAGAAACATTCGGAGCAGTACTTC,CASSPQKHSEQYF
TRBJ2-3,TRBV10-3,NA,13,many,TGTGCCACTGCCGGGCCTAACGCAGATACGCAGTATTTT,CATAGPNADTQYF
TRBJ2-1,TRBV3-1,TRBD2,13,NA,TGTGCCAGCAGCCACGAATTAGCGGGAGGGGAGTTCTTC,CASSHELAGGEFF
TRBJ2-1,TRBV5-1,TRBD2,16,many,TGCGCCAGCAGCTTGGGTGGTAGCGGGAGTTACAATGAGCAGTTCTTC,CASSLGGSGSYNEQFF
TRBJ1-5,TRBV5-1,NA,15,many,TGCGCCAGCAGCCTGGGGGAAGCGAGCAATCAGCCCCAGCATTTT,CASSLGEASNQPQHF
TRBJ2-7,TRBV20-1,NA,13,NA,TGCAGTGCTAGCAGAGAGCGTCTCTCCGAGCAGTACTTC,CSASRERLSEQYF
TRBJ2-7,TRBV12-3/TRBV12-4,TRBD1,14,many,TGTGCCAGCAGTTTTGGGACAGACTACTACGAGCAGTACTTC,CASSFGTDYYEQYF
TRBJ1-2,TRBV12-3/TRBV12-4,NA,13,many,TGTGCCAGCAGTTTAGTGAGCGTTTCGGGCTACACCTTC,CASSLVSVSGYTF
TRBJ2-7,TRBV5-1,TRBD1,17,many,TGCGCCAGCAGCCGACCGACGGACAGGGTAGAGGTCTACGAGCAGTACTTC,CASSRPTDRVEVYEQYF
TRBJ2-3,TRBV7-6,NA,11,NA,TGTGCCAGCAGCGCCACTTATACGCAGTATTTT,CASSATYTQYF
TRBJ2-7,TRBV12-1,NA,10,many,TGTGCCAGCAGCTTCTACGAGCAGTACTTC,CASSFYEQYF
TRBJ1-4,TRBV20-1,TRBD1,14,many,TGCAGTGCTAGATGGGGACAGGGGGTGATGAAACTGTTTTTT,CSARWGQGVMKLFF
TRBJ2-2,TRBV7-8,TRBD2,19,NA,TGTGCCAGCAGCTTAGCCCTAGCGGGGGGGCCAACGAACACCGGGGAGCTGTTTTTT,CASSLALAGGPTNTGELFF